This T cell receptor (beta chain) was documented in a study of blood T cell repertoires in COVID-19 (TCRdb year 2020). As for the study more broadly: Collaborator samples came from the United States, Italy and Spain and covered acute and convalescent phases of COVID-19. The material from the prospective study consisted of cDNA or gDNA derived from T cells, B-cell-depleted T cells, or PBMCs. Deeply sampled blood TCRbeta repertoires from subjects exposed to, actively infected with, or recovered from COVID-19 were included in the dataset. A freely available public database, intended as a resource for researchers studying the immune response to SARS-CoV-2, is where the repertoires were released. Samples came from the ongoing ImmuneRACE study (first 160 participants) plus 1,254 subjects from 6 global collaborators. The sample metadata nearly always contained a de-identified subject ID, COVID-19 status, age in years and sex. HLA class I and class II types, where available, came from metadata supplied by the sample provider rather than from assay-based typing. Results and caveats for the whole study, not just this receptor: The amount of clinical and demographic metadata varied by source and participant and was provided uncurated.

Collaborating institutions collected whole blood in K2EDTA tubes following their own protocols. For TCRbeta analysis, collaborators shipped samples in one of three forms: frozen whole blood, isolated PBMCs, or DNA extracted from either of those sample types. For this clone: What antigen it recognizes has not been identified. No much larger clonotype is one base removed from it; base qualities were not supplied.

The CDR3 spans 15 residues, from the cysteine through the phenylalanine. Left in the record is the CDR3 DNA by itself, 45 bases read in frame from the first base. Taken from the germline V gene, the CDR1 and CDR2 loops are MDHEN and SYDVKM. The V and J ends are trimmed by 5 bases and 1 base, leaving 12 bases between them. The immunoSEQ Assay, a bias-controlled multiplex PCR, was used to amplify TCRbeta CDR3 regions from genomic DNA. The paper's data handling went like this. Within the assay, amplification of reference gene primers was used to estimate how many nucleated cells each sample contained. Sequence reads were collapsed and filtered to measure the absolute abundance of every unique TCRbeta CDR3 rearrangement. For each sample, productive Simpson clonality was calculated as the square root of Simpson's diversity index over productive rearrangements. TCRdb obtained this table from immuneACCESS and retained in-frame rearrangements with V and J assigned. These tables miss some clones; where compared with another copy, unresolved V genes account for less than half of the shortfall, and the remainder is unexplained. Clonal size and the V and J genes are those of that table, whereas D and trimming came from the DNA. This sample gives about 270,000 clones in total; approximately 87% of them show up just once. Approximately 2.2% of the sample is in the top ten clones.

The clonotype comes from a woman aged 50 to 65 with acute or convalescent COVID-19. The chain is made from TRBV28 and TRBJ2-4; the D gene is possibly TRBD1, with 5 bases matching. The material sequenced was peripheral blood. The nucleotide sequence reads as follows: TGTGCCAGCAGTACAAGGGGATTTGCCAAAAACATTCAGTACTTC. Translated, this is CASSTRGFAKNIQYF.